The entry below gives a single T cell receptor beta chain sequence along with its context. Its specificity is unknown. The CDR3 contains 12 residues. Germline values: CDR1 SGHTA, CDR2 FQGNSA. This sample is drawn from a study of CXCR3-negative and CXCR3-positive naive CD8 T cells. Study-level background: Sequencing brought in approximately 140 million TRB reads altogether, and each library got about 1.5 +/- 0.3 million.

Overall study findings and caveats: After cryopreservation, CXCR3 expression dropped partially; most assays used fresh PBMCs. Naive CXCR3-negative and CXCR3-positive cells had similar TRBV-TRBJ usage; memory differed. The study found more hydrophobic TRB CDR3s in CXCR3-positive naive cells than in CXCR3-negative naive cells.

TRB cDNA libraries were made by UMI-labeled 5' RACE. From its re-call of the 5' RACE reads, TCRdb lists each CDR3 protein once, without DNA. This table holds about 41,000 distinct CDR3 sequences. Sequenced input: naive CXCR3- CD8+ T cells from blood. As for subset: CD45RO-CCR7+CD27+CD95- naive CD8+ T cells lacking CXCR3 (TNR3-). The clonotype was recovered from a human donor in good health. Some clones in this sample may be carry-over from other donors' samples. The genes are TRBV7-2 and TRBJ1-2. CDR3 residues: CASSLVLYGYTF.